The clone carrying this T cell receptor (beta chain) has just a few counts. The data belong to a study of T cells in Graves' hyperthyroidism and ophthalmopathy. Researchers amplified the TCR beta CDR3 regions from RNA transcripts. Primed by the HTBI set, a first-round RT-PCR was run on the TCR CDR3. MiXCR, run by TCRdb on the multiplex PCR reads, gives a single entry per CDR3 protein. Among 350,000 to 400,000 distinct CDR3 sequences listed, about 18% were seen once. Germline loops: CDR1 SNHLY, CDR2 FYNNEI. The CDR3 is 17 residues long. V lost 6 bases, J lost 5 bases, and 15 bases stayed unmatched. Uncontrolled infection, other autoimmune disease, pregnancy or lactation led to exclusion. In making diagnoses, clinical symptoms, serum thyroxine and TRAb, thyroid ultrasound and orbital computed tomography were all used.

The source of this sequence is a young man with Graves' ophthalmopathy. Material: blood. The chain recombines TRBV2 with TRBJ2-1, with 8 bases lining up with TRBD2. CDR3 bases: TGTGCCAGCAGGCCCTCAGGGCGGGGGGCCATGAACAATGAGCAGTTCTTC. This gives the protein CASRPSGRGAMNNEQFF.